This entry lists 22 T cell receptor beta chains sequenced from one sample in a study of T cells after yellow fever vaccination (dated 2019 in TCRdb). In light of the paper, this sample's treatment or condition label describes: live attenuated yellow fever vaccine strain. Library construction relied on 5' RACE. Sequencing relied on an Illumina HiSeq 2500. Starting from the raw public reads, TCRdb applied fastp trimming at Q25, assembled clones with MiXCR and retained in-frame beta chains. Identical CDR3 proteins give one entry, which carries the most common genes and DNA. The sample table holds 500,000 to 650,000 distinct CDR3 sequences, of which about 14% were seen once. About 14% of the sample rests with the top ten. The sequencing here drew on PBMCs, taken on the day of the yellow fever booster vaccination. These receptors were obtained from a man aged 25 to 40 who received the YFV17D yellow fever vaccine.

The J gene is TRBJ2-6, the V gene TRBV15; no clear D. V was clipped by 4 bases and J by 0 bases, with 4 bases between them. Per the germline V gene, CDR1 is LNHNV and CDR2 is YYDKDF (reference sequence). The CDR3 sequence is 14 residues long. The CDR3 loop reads CATSKPSGANVLTF. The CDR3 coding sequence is TGTGCCACCAGCAAACCCTCTGGGGCCAACGTCCTGACTTTC.

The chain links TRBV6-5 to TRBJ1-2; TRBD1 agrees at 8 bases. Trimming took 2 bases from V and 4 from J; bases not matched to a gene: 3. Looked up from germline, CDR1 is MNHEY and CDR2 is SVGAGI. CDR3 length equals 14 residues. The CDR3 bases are TGTGCCAGCAGTTACCTGGACAGGGTCTATGGCTACACCTTC. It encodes CASSYLDRVYGYTF.

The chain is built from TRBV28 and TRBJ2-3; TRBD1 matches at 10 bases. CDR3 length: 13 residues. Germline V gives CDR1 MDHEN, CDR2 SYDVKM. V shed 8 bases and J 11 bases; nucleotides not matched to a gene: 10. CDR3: CASLTGGAERQYF. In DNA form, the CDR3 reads TGTGCCAGCTTGACAGGGGGCGCAGAAAGGCAGTATTTT.

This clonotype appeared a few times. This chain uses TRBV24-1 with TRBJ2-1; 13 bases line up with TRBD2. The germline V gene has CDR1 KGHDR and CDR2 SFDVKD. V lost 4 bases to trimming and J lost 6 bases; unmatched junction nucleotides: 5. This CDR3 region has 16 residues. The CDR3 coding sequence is TGTGCCACCAGTGACCCGACTAGCGGGAGGCTCAATGAGCAGTTCTTC. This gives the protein CATSDPTSGRLNEQFF.

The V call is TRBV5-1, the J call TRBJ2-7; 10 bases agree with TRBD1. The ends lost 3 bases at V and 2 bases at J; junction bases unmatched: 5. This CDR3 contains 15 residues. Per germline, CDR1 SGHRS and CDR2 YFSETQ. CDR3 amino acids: CASSSGTGVTYEQYF. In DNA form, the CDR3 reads TGCGCCAGCAGCTCCGGGACAGGGGTCACCTACGAGCAGTACTTC.

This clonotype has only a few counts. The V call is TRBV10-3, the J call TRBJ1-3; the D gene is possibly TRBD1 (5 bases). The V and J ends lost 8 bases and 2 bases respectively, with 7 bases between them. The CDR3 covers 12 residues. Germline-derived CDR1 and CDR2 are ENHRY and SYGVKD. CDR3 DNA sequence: TGTGCCATCGGGGGTACTGGAAACACCATATATTTT. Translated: CAIGGTGNTIYF.

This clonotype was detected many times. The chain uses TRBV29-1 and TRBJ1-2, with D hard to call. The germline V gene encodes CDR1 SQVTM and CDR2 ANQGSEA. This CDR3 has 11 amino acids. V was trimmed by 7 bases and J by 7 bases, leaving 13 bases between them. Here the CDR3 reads CSAPHGVGYTF. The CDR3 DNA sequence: TGCAGCGCCCCCCACGGGGTTGGCTACACCTTC.

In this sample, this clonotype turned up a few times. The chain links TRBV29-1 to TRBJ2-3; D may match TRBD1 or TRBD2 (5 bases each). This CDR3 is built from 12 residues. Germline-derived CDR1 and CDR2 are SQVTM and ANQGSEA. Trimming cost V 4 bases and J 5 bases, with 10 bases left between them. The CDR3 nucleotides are TGCAGCGTTGGGGGGTCAAGAGATACGCAGTATTTT. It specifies CSVGGSRDTQYF.

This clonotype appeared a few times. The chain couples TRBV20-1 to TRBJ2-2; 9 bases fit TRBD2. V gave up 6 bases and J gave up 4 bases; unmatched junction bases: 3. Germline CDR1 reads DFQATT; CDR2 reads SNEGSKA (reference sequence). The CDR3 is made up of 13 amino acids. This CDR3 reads CSAREGTTGELFF. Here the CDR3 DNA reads TGCAGTGCGCGGGAGGGTACCACCGGGGAGCTGTTTTTT.

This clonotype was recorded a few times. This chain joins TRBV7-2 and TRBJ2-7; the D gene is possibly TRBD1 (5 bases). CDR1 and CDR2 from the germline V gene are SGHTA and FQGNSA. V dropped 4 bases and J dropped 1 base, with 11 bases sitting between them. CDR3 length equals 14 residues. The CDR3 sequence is CASSSVAGSYEQYF. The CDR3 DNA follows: TGTGCCAGCAGCTCCGTAGCAGGGTCCTACGAGCAGTACTTC.

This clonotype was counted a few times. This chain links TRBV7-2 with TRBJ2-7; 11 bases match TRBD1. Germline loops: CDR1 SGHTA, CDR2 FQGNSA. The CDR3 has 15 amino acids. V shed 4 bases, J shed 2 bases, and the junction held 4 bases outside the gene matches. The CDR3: CASSSRDRGAYEQYF. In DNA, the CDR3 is TGTGCCAGCAGCTCCCGGGACAGGGGGGCCTACGAGCAGTACTTC.

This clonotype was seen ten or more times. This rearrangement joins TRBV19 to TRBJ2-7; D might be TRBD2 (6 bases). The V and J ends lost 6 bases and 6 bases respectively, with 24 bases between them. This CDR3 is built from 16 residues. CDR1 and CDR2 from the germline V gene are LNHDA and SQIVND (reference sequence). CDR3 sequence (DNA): TGTGCCAGTAGCGACTCGACCGGGACTCGCAAAGCCGAGCAGTACTTC. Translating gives CASSDSTGTRKAEQYF.

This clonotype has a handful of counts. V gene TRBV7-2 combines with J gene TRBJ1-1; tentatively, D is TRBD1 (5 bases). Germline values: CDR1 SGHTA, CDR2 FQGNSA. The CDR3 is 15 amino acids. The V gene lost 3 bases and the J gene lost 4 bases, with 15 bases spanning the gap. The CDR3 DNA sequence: TGTGCCAGCAGCTTCCCGCCGACGGGGGGCACTGAAGCTTTCTTT. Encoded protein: CASSFPPTGGTEAFF.

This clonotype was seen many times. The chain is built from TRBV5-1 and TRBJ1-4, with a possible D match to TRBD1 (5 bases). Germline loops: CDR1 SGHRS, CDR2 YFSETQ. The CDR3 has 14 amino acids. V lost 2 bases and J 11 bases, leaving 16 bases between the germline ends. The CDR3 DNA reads TGCGCCAGCAGCTTCGGCACCACCGGGGGGAAACTGTTTTTT. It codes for CASSFGTTGGKLFF.

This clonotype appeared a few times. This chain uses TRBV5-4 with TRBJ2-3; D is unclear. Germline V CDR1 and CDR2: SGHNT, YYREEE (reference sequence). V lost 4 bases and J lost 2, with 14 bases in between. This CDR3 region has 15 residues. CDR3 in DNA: TGTGCCAGCAGCCCCTTCGGCGGAACCACAGATACGCAGTATTTT. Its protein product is CASSPFGGTTDTQYF.

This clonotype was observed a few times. CDR3 nucleotide sequence: TGTGCCAGCAGCTTTGGGGGGTTTGATGGCTACACCTTC. This codes for CASSFGGFDGYTF. The chain employs TRBV11-2 and TRBJ1-2; a possible D gene is TRBD1 (5 bases). V lost 3 bases and J 6 bases, leaving 11 bases between the germline ends. Germline lookup yields CDR1 SGHAT and CDR2 FQNNGV. The CDR3 totals 13 residues.

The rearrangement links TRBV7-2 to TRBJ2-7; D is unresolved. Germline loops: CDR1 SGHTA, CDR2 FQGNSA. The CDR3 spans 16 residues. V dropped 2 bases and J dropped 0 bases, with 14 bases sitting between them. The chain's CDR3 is CASSLMSPASSYEQYF. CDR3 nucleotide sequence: TGTGCCAGCAGCTTAATGTCGCCAGCGAGCTCCTACGAGCAGTACTTC.

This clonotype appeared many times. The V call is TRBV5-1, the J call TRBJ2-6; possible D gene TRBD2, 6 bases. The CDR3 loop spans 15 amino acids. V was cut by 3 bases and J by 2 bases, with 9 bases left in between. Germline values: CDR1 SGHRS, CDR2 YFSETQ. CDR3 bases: TGCGCCAGCAGCTCTACGGGGGCTGGGGCCAACGTCCTGACTTTC. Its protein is CASSSTGAGANVLTF.

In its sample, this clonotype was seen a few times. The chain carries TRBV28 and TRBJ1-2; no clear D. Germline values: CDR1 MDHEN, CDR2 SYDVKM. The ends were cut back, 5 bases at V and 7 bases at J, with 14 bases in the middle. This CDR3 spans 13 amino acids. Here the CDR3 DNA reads TGTGCCAGCAGTCTAGAGGAGACACGTGGCTACACCTTC. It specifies CASSLEETRGYTF.

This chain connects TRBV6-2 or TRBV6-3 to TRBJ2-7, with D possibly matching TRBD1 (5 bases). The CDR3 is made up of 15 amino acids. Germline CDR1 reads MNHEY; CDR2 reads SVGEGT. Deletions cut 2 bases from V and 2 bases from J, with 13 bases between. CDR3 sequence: CASSYMQGSTYEQYF. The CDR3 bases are TGTGCCAGCAGTTACATGCAGGGTTCGACCTACGAGCAGTACTTC.

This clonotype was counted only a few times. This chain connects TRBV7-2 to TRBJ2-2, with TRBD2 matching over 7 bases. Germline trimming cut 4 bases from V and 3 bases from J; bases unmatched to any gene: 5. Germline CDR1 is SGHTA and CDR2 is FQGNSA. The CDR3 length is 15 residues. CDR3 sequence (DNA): TGTGCCAGCAGCTCTACGACTAGCTACACCGGGGAGCTGTTTTTT. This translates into CASSSTTSYTGELFF.

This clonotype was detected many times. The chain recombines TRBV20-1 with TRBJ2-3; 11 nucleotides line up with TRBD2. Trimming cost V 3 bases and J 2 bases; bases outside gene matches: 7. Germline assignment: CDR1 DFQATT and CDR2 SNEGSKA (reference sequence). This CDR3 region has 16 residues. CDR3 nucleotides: TGCAGTGCTAGTAACCTAGCGGGAGGCAACACAGATACGCAGTATTTT. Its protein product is CSASNLAGGNTDTQYF.